One and the same sample provided the 9 T cell receptor beta chains below, sequenced in a study of cytomegalovirus exposure and HLA in healthy donors. PCR used 60 Vbeta primers and 13 Jbeta primers. The protocol was immunoSEQ multiplex PCR, while the TCRdb copy is restricted to in-frame clones and leaves out a portion. Of over 85,000 clones listed, 63% are singletons. Sample: PBMCs. The origin of the receptors is a human donor in good health.

The chain carries TRBV6-1 and TRBJ1-2, with D unclear. This CDR3 is built from 11 residues. Looked up from germline, CDR1 is MNHNS and CDR2 is SASEGT. With 6 bases removed from V and 5 bases from J, the gap between germline ends came to 7 bases. CDR3 bases: TGTGCCAGCAGCGAGAGATATGGCTACACCTTC. As protein: CASSERYGYTF.

The V call is TRBV19, the J call TRBJ2-7; TRBD1 agrees at 8 bases. V lost 7 bases, J lost 4 bases, and 9 bases stayed unmatched. CDR3 size: 14 residues. Germline CDR1 reads LNHDA; CDR2 reads SQIVND (reference sequence). The CDR3 DNA reads as TGTGCCAGTAAAATTGGACAGGGTCCTTACGAGCAGTACTTC. Amino acids: CASKIGQGPYEQYF.

V is TRBV4-1 and J is TRBJ2-5; 7 nucleotides align to TRBD1. The CDR3 length is 15 residues. The junction had 6 bases not matched to a gene; V was cut back by 4 bases and J by 1 base. Germline V gene lookup returns CDR1 MGHRA and CDR2 YSYEKL. CDR3 sequence: CASSRQDRVQETQYF. CDR3 coding DNA: TGCGCCAGCAGCCGCCAAGACAGGGTCCAAGAGACCCAGTACTTC.

This clone showed up just once. The chain has TRBV6-1 and TRBJ2-3; 7 nucleotides match TRBD1. The CDR3 is 15 residues long. Germline trimming cut 5 bases from V and 0 bases from J; bases unmatched to any gene: 5. Per the germline V gene, CDR1 is MNHNS and CDR2 is SASEGT. The CDR3 protein is CASSMTGLSTDTQYF. The CDR3 nucleotides are TGTGCCAGCAGTATGACAGGGTTAAGCACAGATACGCAGTATTTT.

The V gene is TRBV27, the J gene TRBJ1-2; D is possibly TRBD1 (6 bases). The germline V and J ends were trimmed by 0 bases and 2 bases, with 10 bases remaining between them. The CDR3 runs to 15 residues. Germline values: CDR1 MNHEY, CDR2 SMNVEV (reference sequence). The CDR3 here is CASSLSGGANYGYTF. In DNA form, the CDR3 reads TGTGCCAGCAGTTTATCGGGGGGGGCGAACTATGGCTACACCTTC.

This clone was recorded a few times. The chain joins TRBV7-9 to TRBJ2-7; possible D gene TRBD2, 6 bases. Germline V gene data show CDR1 as SEHNR and CDR2 as FQNEAQ (reference sequence). The CDR3 runs 13 residues. The germline V and J ends were trimmed by 5 bases and 3 bases, with 11 bases remaining between them. DNA of the CDR3: TGTGCCAGCAGCCGGGACTTACACTACGAGCAGTACTTC. This translates into CASSRDLHYEQYF.

In its sample, this clone was seen a few times. The V gene is TRBV28, the J gene TRBJ2-7; TRBD2 agrees at 11 bases. Per germline, CDR1 MDHEN and CDR2 SYDVKM. The length of the CDR3 is 15 residues. The CDR3 sequence is CAARRASGGNYEQYF. CDR3 bases: TGTGCAGCACGTCGGGCTAGCGGGGGGAACTACGAGCAGTACTTC.

This chain uses TRBV14 with TRBJ2-7, with TRBD2 as a possible D gene (6 bases). Germline V CDR1 and CDR2: SGHDN, FVKESK. Trimming took off 3 bases at V and 9 bases at J, with 18 bases between the two ends. The length of the CDR3 is 14 residues. CDR3 in DNA: TGTGCCAGCAGCCACCCGGGGGTTTCCCACCGGCAGTACTTC. Its translation is CASSHPGVSHRQYF.

This chain joins TRBV7-2 and TRBJ2-7; the D gene is possibly TRBD2 (5 bases). Trimming left V 0 bases short and J 3 bases short, with 6 bases between. This CDR3 is 13 amino acids long. In germline, CDR1 is SGHTA, CDR2 FQGNSA. The CDR3 sequence: CASSLAGVYEQYF. The CDR3 region has the DNA TGTGCCAGCAGCTTAGCGGGAGTCTACGAGCAGTACTTC.